This record looks at one T cell receptor (beta chain) sequence and its context. Researchers ran the PCR with 60 Vbeta and 13 Jbeta primers. This table comes from immunoSEQ multiplex PCR, and its TCRdb copy is limited to in-frame clones, with some not included. The sample gives under 200,000 clones, roughly 80% of which show up once; 1.7% is in the top ten. This sample stems from a study of cytomegalovirus exposure and HLA in healthy donors. V shed 5 bases, J shed 1 base, and the junction held 9 bases outside the gene matches. The CDR3 is 17 amino acids. Germline V CDR1 and CDR2: MNHEY, SMNVEV (reference sequence).

The rearrangement joins TRBV27 to TRBJ2-3; 10 bases are a match to TRBD2. The sample taken for sequencing was PBMCs. The clonotype originates from a woman aged 18-35 years in good health and CMV-seronegative. CDR3 DNA sequence: TGTGCCAGCAGTCCATTATCTAGCGGGAGTGGCACAGATACGCAGTATTTT. Translated: CASSPLSSGSGTDTQYF.